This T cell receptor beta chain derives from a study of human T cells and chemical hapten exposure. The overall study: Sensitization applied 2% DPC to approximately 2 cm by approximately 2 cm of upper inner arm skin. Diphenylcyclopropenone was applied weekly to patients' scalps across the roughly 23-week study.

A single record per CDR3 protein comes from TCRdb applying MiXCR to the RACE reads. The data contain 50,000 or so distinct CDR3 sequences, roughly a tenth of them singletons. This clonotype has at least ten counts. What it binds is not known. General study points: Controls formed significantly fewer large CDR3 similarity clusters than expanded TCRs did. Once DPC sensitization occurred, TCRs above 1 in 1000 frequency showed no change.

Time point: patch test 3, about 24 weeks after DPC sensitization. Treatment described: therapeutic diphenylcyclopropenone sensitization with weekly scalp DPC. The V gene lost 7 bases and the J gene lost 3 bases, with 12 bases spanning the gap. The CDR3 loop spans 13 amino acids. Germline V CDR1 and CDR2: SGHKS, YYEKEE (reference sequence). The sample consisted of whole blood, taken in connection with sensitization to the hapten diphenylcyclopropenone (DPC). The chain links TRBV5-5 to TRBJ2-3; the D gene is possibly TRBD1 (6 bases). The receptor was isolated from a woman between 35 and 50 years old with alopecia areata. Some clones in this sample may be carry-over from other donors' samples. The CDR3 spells CASLGHLTDTQYF. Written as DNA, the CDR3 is TGTGCCAGCCTGGGACACCTTACAGATACGCAGTATTTT.